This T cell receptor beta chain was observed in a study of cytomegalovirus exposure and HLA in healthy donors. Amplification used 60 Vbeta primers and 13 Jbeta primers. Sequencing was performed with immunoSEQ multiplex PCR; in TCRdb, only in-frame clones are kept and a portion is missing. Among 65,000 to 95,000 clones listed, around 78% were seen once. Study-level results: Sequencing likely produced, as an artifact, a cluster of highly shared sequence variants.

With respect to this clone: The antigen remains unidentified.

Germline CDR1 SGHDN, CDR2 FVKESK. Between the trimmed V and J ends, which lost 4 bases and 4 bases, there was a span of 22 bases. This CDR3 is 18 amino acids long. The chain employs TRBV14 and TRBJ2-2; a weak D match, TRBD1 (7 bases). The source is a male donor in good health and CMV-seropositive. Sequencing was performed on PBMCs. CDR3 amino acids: CASSRRTGGGESTGELFF. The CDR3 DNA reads TGTGCCAGCAGCCGGAGGACAGGCGGCGGGGAGAGCACCGGGGAGCTGTTTTTT.